The 27 T cell receptor beta chains below all came from one sample that was sequenced in a study of graft-versus-host responses after intestinal transplantation (dated by TCRdb to the early 2020s). Libraries came from the immunoSEQ multiplex PCR assay. TCRdb limited this immuneACCESS table to in-frame rearrangements with V and J called. A share of clones is missing; checked studies link under half to unresolved V genes, and the rest is unexplained. The sample yields about 97,000 clones; roughly 90% were counted once. Roughly 16% of the sample belongs to the ten largest clones. The material sequenced was PBMCs, taken about 440 days after intestinal transplant. Receptors were obtained from a human patient who received an intestinal transplant, so some T cells may come from the graft donor.

This clone was observed once. The gene calls are TRBV14 and TRBJ1-4, with no clear D. The V end lost 0 bases, the J end lost 8 bases, and 7 bases lay between the germline ends. The CDR3 totals 13 residues. Looked up from germline, CDR1 is SGHDN and CDR2 is FVKESK. Written as DNA, the CDR3 is TGTGCCAGCAGCCAAGATGCGGGCGAAAAACTGTTTTTT. Its translation is CASSQDAGEKLFF. Full variable domain (missing parts from reference TRBV14 and TRBJ1-4): EAGVTQFPSHSVIEKGQTVTLRCDPISGHDNLYWYRRVMGKEIKFLLHFVKESKQDESGMPNNRFLAERTGGTYSTLKVQPAELEDSGVYFCASSQDAGEKLFFGSGTQLSVL.

This chain uses TRBV5-5 with TRBJ1-5; the D is unclear. This CDR3 region has 14 residues. Trimming stripped 1 base from V and 5 bases from J, with 10 bases between. From germline, CDR1 is SGHKS and CDR2 YYEKEE (reference sequence). The CDR3 is CASSLRESYQPQHF. The CDR3 bases are TGTGCCAGCAGCTTGCGGGAATCCTATCAGCCCCAGCATTTT.

This clone came up once. The chain uses TRBV7-9 and TRBJ2-1; the D is unclear. Germline values: CDR1 SEHNR, CDR2 FQNEAQ (reference sequence). The CDR3 is 14 amino acids. Trimming pared 0 bases from V and 5 bases from J, leaving 8 bases between. DNA for the CDR3: TGTGCCAGCAGCTTAGCGTCACGGAACAATGAGCAGTTCTTC. This codes for CASSLASRNNEQFF.

The chain joins TRBV27 to TRBJ1-1; D not certain. Germline V lookup: CDR1 MNHEY, CDR2 SMNVEV (reference sequence). Trimming pared 6 bases from V and 2 bases from J, leaving 10 bases between. There are 13 residues in the CDR3. CDR3 sequence: CASSDPPNTEAFF. CDR3 DNA: TGTGCCAGCAGCGACCCCCCTAACACTGAAGCTTTCTTT.

V is TRBV5-1 and J is TRBJ2-2; possible D gene TRBD1, 6 bases. This CDR3 comprises 16 residues. Germline V lookup: CDR1 SGHRS, CDR2 YFSETQ. V lost 3 bases to trimming and J lost 2 bases, with 14 bases between them. Here the CDR3 reads CASSSISGHNTGELFF. For the CDR3, the DNA is TGCGCCAGCAGCTCCATATCGGGACACAACACCGGGGAGCTGTTTTTT.

The J gene is TRBJ2-7, the V gene TRBV5-8, with D perhaps being TRBD1 or TRBD2 (7 bases each). CDR1 SGHTS and CDR2 YDEGEE come from the germline V gene. The CDR3 loop spans 13 amino acids. V gave up 4 bases and J gave up 5 bases, with 13 bases separating them. The DNA for the CDR3 is TGTGCCAGCAGCCCAGGGGGAGGGCACGAGCAGTACTTC. Its translation is CASSPGGGHEQYF.

The chain joins TRBV5-1 to TRBJ1-6, with D unresolved. Trimming took off 4 bases at V and 5 bases at J, with 22 bases between the two ends. Germline V lookup: CDR1 SGHRS, CDR2 YFSETQ. The CDR3 covers 18 residues. CDR3 nucleotide sequence: TGCGCCAGCAGCCCGTCCCCCTTATACATCGGGAATAATTCACCCCTCCACTTT. Translated, it gives CASSPSPLYIGNNSPLHF.

The V gene is TRBV28, the J gene TRBJ2-7; weak D call: TRBD1 (6 bases). V lost 2 bases to trimming and J lost 2 bases, with 10 bases between them. Germline V gene lookup returns CDR1 MDHEN and CDR2 SYDVKM. This CDR3 comprises 14 residues. The CDR3 loop is CASSLGGRTYEQYF. The CDR3 DNA sequence: TGTGCCAGCAGTTTAGGGGGCAGGACCTACGAGCAGTACTTC.

DNA of the CDR3: TGCGCCAGCAGCCAAGATGGGTTACAAACGCAGTTCTTC. This sequence encodes CASSQDGLQTQFF. The rearrangement joins TRBV4-1 to TRBJ2-1, with D hard to call. The CDR3 consists of 13 residues. The germline V gene encodes CDR1 MGHRA and CDR2 YSYEKL. V gave up 0 bases and J gave up 12 bases, with 12 bases separating them.

The CDR3 sequence: CASREQLGGYTF. For the CDR3, the DNA is TGTGCCAGCAGGGAACAGCTCGGTGGCTACACCTTC. This chain connects TRBV2 to TRBJ1-2, with D unresolved. CDR3 length: 12 amino acids. Per the germline V gene, CDR1 is SNHLY and CDR2 is FYNNEI. V was cut by 6 bases and J by 7 bases, with 12 bases left in between.

CDR3 amino acids: CASSSTGPYGYTF. In DNA, the CDR3 is TGTGCCAGCAGCTCGACAGGGCCCTATGGCTACACCTTC. The chain recombines TRBV5-4 with TRBJ1-2; 7 nucleotides align to TRBD1. Germline loops: CDR1 SGHNT, CDR2 YYREEE (reference sequence). The CDR3 runs 13 residues. J lost 4 bases, V lost 3 bases, and 3 bases had no gene match. Using reference TRBV5-4 and TRBJ1-2 for the parts outside the CDR3, the full variable domain is ETGVTQSPTHLIKTRGQQVTLRCSSQSGHNTVSWYQQALGQGPQFIFQYYREEENGRGNFPPRFSGLQFPNYSSELNVNALELDDSALYLCASSSTGPYGYTFGSGTRLTVV.

Comment on this clone: The sample holds other DNA sequences that translate to the same CDR3. The V and J genes are TRBV7-8 and TRBJ1-3; D is unclear. CDR3 length: 16 amino acids. Germline CDR1 reads SGHVS; CDR2 reads FQNEAQ. Trimming stripped 3 bases from V and 0 bases from J, with 12 bases between. The DNA for the CDR3 is TGTGCCAGCAGCTTGTTAGGACGGAACTCTGGAAACACCATATATTTT. Translating gives CASSLLGRNSGNTIYF.

J is TRBJ1-2 and V is TRBV6-5; possible D gene TRBD1, 5 bases. The CDR3 runs to 13 residues. CDR1 and CDR2 (germline): MNHEY, SVGAGI. Trimming removed 4 bases at V and 4 bases at J, with 10 bases between. CDR3 in DNA: TGTGCCAGCAGTTGGGGGAGAGGCTATGGCTACACCTTC. Translated: CASSWGRGYGYTF.

The gene calls are TRBV18 and TRBJ1-3; D not certain. This CDR3 has 12 amino acids. The germline V gene encodes CDR1 KGHSH and CDR2 LQKENI. Trimming took 6 bases from V and 0 from J, leaving 3 bases between them. The CDR3 here is CASSYSGNTIYF. The CDR3 region has the DNA TGTGCCAGCTCTTACTCTGGAAACACCATATATTTT. Variable domain in full (rest from reference TRBV18 and TRBJ1-3): NAGVMQNPRHLVRRRGQEARLRCSPMKGHSHVYWYRQLPEEGLKFMVYLQKENIIDESGMPKERFSAEFPKEGPSILRIQQVVRGDSAAYFCASSYSGNTIYFGEGSWLTVV.

The rearrangement links TRBV5-1 to TRBJ1-6, with 7 bases aligning to TRBD1. The CDR3 covers 14 residues. Unmatched junction bases numbered 5, after V lost 4 bases and J lost 7 bases. Germline CDR1 is SGHRS and CDR2 is YFSETQ. The CDR3 region is CASSPGQQNSPLHF. The CDR3 coding sequence is TGCGCCAGCAGCCCGGGACAGCAAAATTCACCCCTCCACTTT. The entire variable domain, with the rest obtained from reference TRBV5-1 and TRBJ1-6, is as follows: KAGVTQTPRYLIKTRGQQVTLSCSPISGHRSVSWYQQTPGQGLQFLFEYFSETQRNKGNFPGRFSGRQFSNSRSEMNVSTLELGDSALYLCASSPGQQNSPLHFGNGTRLTVT.

The genes are TRBV29-1 and TRBJ2-7; D is possibly TRBD2 (7 bases). The germline V gene has CDR1 SQVTM and CDR2 ANQGSEA. Trimming cost V 2 bases and J 3 bases, with 20 bases left between them. The CDR3 spans 16 residues. The CDR3 here is CSVETRLRGGGYEQYF. As DNA, the CDR3 is TGCAGCGTTGAAACCCGGTTGAGGGGGGGCGGCTACGAGCAGTACTTC.

The chain links TRBV2 to TRBJ2-6; D might be TRBD1 or TRBD2, each matching 5 bases. Germline V CDR1 and CDR2: SNHLY, FYNNEI. The V end was cut by 6 bases, the J end by 0 bases, with 9 bases between. This CDR3 comprises 15 residues. Here the CDR3 DNA reads TGTGCCAGCAGACGAGGGGACTCTGGGGCCAACGTCCTGACTTTC. It translates to CASRRGDSGANVLTF.

This chain connects TRBV6-5 to TRBJ1-2, with a tentative D call TRBD1 (5 bases). V dropped 8 bases and J dropped 4 bases, with 11 bases sitting between them. Germline V gene data show CDR1 as MNHEY and CDR2 as SVGAGI. The length of the CDR3 is 12 residues. CDR3 coding DNA: TGTGCCAGCGGGGGGTGGGGCTATGGCTACACCTTC. Its protein is CASGGWGYGYTF.

The V gene is TRBV12-5, the J gene TRBJ1-1; D not resolved. V shed 2 bases and J shed 4 bases, with 5 bases lying between them. This CDR3 is 12 amino acids long. Looked up from germline, CDR1 is LGHNT and CDR2 is FRNRAP. Here the CDR3 reads CASGLKGTEAFF. In nucleotides, the CDR3 is TGTGCTAGTGGTTTGAAGGGCACTGAAGCTTTCTTT.

V gene TRBV29-1 combines with J gene TRBJ2-5; 11 nucleotides align to TRBD1. V dropped 1 base and J dropped 5; count of bases not matched to a gene: 3. The CDR3 extends over 14 amino acids. Germline V CDR1 and CDR2: SQVTM, ANQGSEA. The CDR3 nucleotides are TGCAGCGTTGAAGGGACAGGGGGCAGGGAGACCCAGTACTTC. This sequence encodes CSVEGTGGRETQYF.

This chain uses TRBV5-5 with TRBJ1-2; no firm D call. This CDR3 spans 14 amino acids. Trimming shortened V by 4 bases and J by 3 bases, and 13 bases separated the two germline ends. Germline V gene data show CDR1 as SGHKS and CDR2 as YYEKEE (reference sequence). The CDR3 DNA is TGTGCCAGCAGCCCGGCCGGTGACCACTATGGCTACACCTTC. It specifies CASSPAGDHYGYTF.

CDR3 sequence (DNA): TGTGCCAGCAGCTTAGCGGGGTCGGCGACCTATGGCTACACCTTC. It translates to CASSLAGSATYGYTF. This chain links TRBV7-2 with TRBJ1-2; no definite D call. This CDR3 region has 15 residues. The germline CDR1 and CDR2 sequences are SGHTA and FQGNSA. Between the trimmed V and J ends, which lost 0 bases and 4 bases, there was a span of 12 bases.

The rearrangement uses TRBV4-1 and TRBJ2-2; D not certain. There are 13 residues in the CDR3. The V gene's germline CDR1 is MGHRA and CDR2 YSYEKL. With 1 base removed from V and 7 bases from J, the gap between germline ends came to 7 bases. This CDR3 reads CASSQAFGGELFF. Here the CDR3 DNA reads TGCGCCAGCAGCCAAGCTTTTGGCGGGGAGCTGTTTTTT.

The chain recombines TRBV19 with TRBJ2-3; maybe TRBD2 (7 bases). The CDR3 runs to 13 residues. The V and J ends lost 10 bases and 4 bases respectively, with 15 bases between them. Germline assignment: CDR1 LNHDA and CDR2 SQIVND (reference sequence). The CDR3 protein is CATDGGGADTQYF. The DNA of the CDR3 is TGTGCCACTGACGGAGGGGGGGCAGATACGCAGTATTTT.

This clone appeared a few times. The chain has TRBV6-6 and TRBJ2-7; the D gene is possibly TRBD1 (6 bases). Germline assignment: CDR1 MNHNY and CDR2 SVGAGI (reference sequence). Deletions cut 2 bases from V and 4 bases from J, with 9 bases between. This CDR3 spans 13 amino acids. The CDR3 DNA reads TGTGCCAGCAGTTACGGACAGTTATACGAGCAGTACTTC. The encoded protein is CASSYGQLYEQYF.

The chain links TRBV9 to TRBJ2-1; 8 nucleotides agree with TRBD1. The V gene end was trimmed by 0 bases and the J gene end by 3 bases; junction bases not matched to a gene: 5. Germline loops: CDR1 SGDLS, CDR2 YYNGEE. CDR3 length: 16 residues. CDR3 coding DNA: TGTGCCAGCAGCGTAGCCCCAGGGGGCTTCTACAATGAGCAGTTCTTC. Amino acids: CASSVAPGGFYNEQFF.

The chain couples TRBV19 to TRBJ1-4; tentatively, D is TRBD1 (6 bases). Germline CDR1 is LNHDA and CDR2 is SQIVND (reference sequence). The CDR3 is 14 residues long. V was clipped by 5 bases and J by 5 bases, with 12 bases between them. CDR3 sequence (DNA): TGTGCCAGTAGTTCGTGGACAGACAATGAAAAACTGTTTTTT. Translating it yields CASSSWTDNEKLFF.